This section outlines one T cell receptor (beta chain) sequence together with its context. The target antigen is unknown. The CDR3 is made up of 15 amino acids. The germline V gene has CDR1 MDHEN and CDR2 SYDVKM. The trim removed 6 bases at V and 3 bases at J, leaving 4 bases unmatched. The sample is drawn from a study of cytomegalovirus exposure and HLA in healthy donors. General study findings and limits: Indistinguishability led to the exclusion of some V segments, TRBV6-2 and TRBV6-3 included.

Amplification used 60 Vbeta primers and 13 Jbeta primers. Repertoires were generated with immunoSEQ multiplex PCR, while TCRdb's copy carries only in-frame clones and drops some. The data contain about 99,000 clones, 60% to 80% of them singletons. The origin of this receptor is a man aged 35-49 years in good health and CMV-seronegative. The chain has TRBV28 and TRBJ2-2, with TRBD2 matching 10 bases. The source material was PBMCs. The CDR3 is CASSTLAGDTGELFF. In nucleotides, the CDR3 is TGTGCCAGCAGCACCCTAGCGGGAGACACCGGGGAGCTGTTTTTT.